This T cell receptor beta chain was captured by sequencing in a study of blood T cells in healthy people across ages. Germline loops: CDR1 SQVTM, CDR2 ANQGSEA. This CDR3 contains 14 residues. V lost 6 bases and J lost 2, with 16 bases in between. General study findings and limits: Estimates of total diversity, which came from one million sequenced T cells, were considered to be underestimates. Naive CD4+ cell counts and diversity both ran higher in long-lived than in aged donors.

With a J-beta primer mix and a sample-barcoded 5' primer, a second PCR ran about 7 to 12 cycles. TCRdb re-analysed the 5' RACE reads in MiXCR, keeping a single row per CDR3 protein. The sample lists approximately 770,000 distinct CDR3 sequences; roughly 64% were seen once. The extraction recovered at least 5.5 micrograms of total RNA per sample. On this clonotype: Its target is not known.

Sequencing input: blood. The TCR was taken from a man aged 25 to 40 in good health. V and J are TRBV29-1 and TRBJ1-1; maybe TRBD1 (5 bases). The CDR3 DNA is TGCAGCGTGAAAGGGAGGCAGGGCAACACTGAAGCTTTCTTT. Protein product: CSVKGRQGNTEAFF.